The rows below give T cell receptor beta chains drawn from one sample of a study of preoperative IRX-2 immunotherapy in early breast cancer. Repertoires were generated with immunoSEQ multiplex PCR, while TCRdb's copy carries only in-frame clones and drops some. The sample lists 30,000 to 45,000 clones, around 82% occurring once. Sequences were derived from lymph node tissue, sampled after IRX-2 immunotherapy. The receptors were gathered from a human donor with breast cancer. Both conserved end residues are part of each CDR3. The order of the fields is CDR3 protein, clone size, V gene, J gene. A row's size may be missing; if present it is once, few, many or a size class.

cdr3_aa: CASKDPQGGRMNTEAFF
clone_size: -
v_call: TRBV6-8
j_call: TRBJ1-1

cdr3_aa: CASRRGFGEFTGYTF
clone_size: few
v_call: TRBV11-3
j_call: TRBJ1-2

cdr3_aa: CASSFRDSGYEQYF
clone_size: -
v_call: TRBV5-1
j_call: TRBJ2-7

cdr3_aa: CASSQGQGAGGNTIYF
clone_size: -
v_call: TRBV7-6
j_call: TRBJ1-3

cdr3_aa: CASSQSRGNTEAFF
clone_size: -
v_call: TRBV16
j_call: TRBJ1-1

cdr3_aa: CASSDRTGEAFF
clone_size: -
v_call: TRBV6-8
j_call: TRBJ1-1

cdr3_aa: CASRSSVQANTEAFF
clone_size: -
v_call: TRBV5-1
j_call: TRBJ1-1

cdr3_aa: CASIVDRGRDYGYTF
clone_size: once
v_call: TRBV2
j_call: TRBJ1-2

cdr3_aa: CASSPQAWGGTGEQYF
clone_size: -
v_call: TRBV11-3
j_call: TRBJ2-7

cdr3_aa: CASSSPGQPQHF
clone_size: few
v_call: TRBV6-8
j_call: TRBJ1-5

cdr3_aa: CASSYFRTEAFF
clone_size: -
v_call: TRBV6-7
j_call: TRBJ1-1

cdr3_aa: CASSLVRRADTQYF
clone_size: -
v_call: TRBV11-3
j_call: TRBJ2-3

cdr3_aa: CASSSIDRESQPQHF
clone_size: -
v_call: TRBV28
j_call: TRBJ1-5

cdr3_aa: CASSTRRDLEKLFF
clone_size: -
v_call: TRBV28
j_call: TRBJ1-4

cdr3_aa: CASSIRQGSDQPQHF
clone_size: few
v_call: TRBV11-3
j_call: TRBJ1-5

cdr3_aa: CATSRGGLGSPLHF
clone_size: -
v_call: TRBV15
j_call: TRBJ1-6

cdr3_aa: CASSLAGTGGQETQYF
clone_size: -
v_call: TRBV5-1
j_call: TRBJ2-5

cdr3_aa: CAISAGGVDYGYTF
clone_size: -
v_call: TRBV6-4
j_call: TRBJ1-2

cdr3_aa: CASSAAASSYNLPLHF
clone_size: -
v_call: TRBV19
j_call: TRBJ1-6

cdr3_aa: CASSYRDRVTETQYF
clone_size: few
v_call: TRBV6-8
j_call: TRBJ2-5

cdr3_aa: CASSYLNRRRGPQHF
clone_size: -
v_call: TRBV6-8
j_call: TRBJ1-5

cdr3_aa: CASSPGQGAYEQYF
clone_size: -
v_call: TRBV18
j_call: TRBJ2-7

cdr3_aa: CASSMVTGQGYGYTF
clone_size: -
v_call: TRBV19
j_call: TRBJ1-2

cdr3_aa: CAVMRQGTNYGYTF
clone_size: -
v_call: TRBV19
j_call: TRBJ1-2

cdr3_aa: CASSFMEGLRGAGNTIYF
clone_size: -
v_call: TRBV28
j_call: TRBJ1-3

cdr3_aa: CASSPGRLSYEQYF
clone_size: -
v_call: TRBV5-1
j_call: TRBJ2-7

cdr3_aa: CASSSPVVGGEKLFF
clone_size: -
v_call: TRBV28
j_call: TRBJ1-4

cdr3_aa: CASSLGGTGRYEKLFF
clone_size: -
v_call: TRBV11-3
j_call: TRBJ1-4

cdr3_aa: CASSLGRNRANTGELFF
clone_size: -
v_call: TRBV11-3
j_call: TRBJ2-2

cdr3_aa: CASSQSISTGVYEQYF
clone_size: -
v_call: TRBV16
j_call: TRBJ2-7

cdr3_aa: CASSSYRDSVQETQYF
clone_size: -
v_call: TRBV4-1
j_call: TRBJ2-5

cdr3_aa: CASSYFSYNEQFF
clone_size: -
v_call: TRBV6-8
j_call: TRBJ2-1

cdr3_aa: CASRYTGDNQPQHF
clone_size: -
v_call: TRBV6-8
j_call: TRBJ1-5

cdr3_aa: CSVDGGGGDTQYF
clone_size: few
v_call: TRBV29-1
j_call: TRBJ2-3

cdr3_aa: CASSPFSRGANTEAFF
clone_size: -
v_call: TRBV18
j_call: TRBJ1-1

cdr3_aa: CASSPPDRDYGYTF
clone_size: -
v_call: TRBV6-8
j_call: TRBJ1-2

cdr3_aa: CASSLDRQNTEAFF
clone_size: -
v_call: TRBV7-4
j_call: TRBJ1-1

cdr3_aa: CASSIRAGYGNQPQHF
clone_size: once
v_call: TRBV19
j_call: TRBJ1-5

cdr3_aa: CASSQGGLITYNEQFF
clone_size: -
v_call: TRBV6-8
j_call: TRBJ2-1

cdr3_aa: CASSMDRLGGYTF
clone_size: -
v_call: TRBV6-8
j_call: TRBJ1-2

cdr3_aa: CASSFLWPGQSYEQYF
clone_size: -
v_call: TRBV5-1
j_call: TRBJ2-7

cdr3_aa: CASSYYGHYGYTF
clone_size: -
v_call: TRBV6-8
j_call: TRBJ1-2

cdr3_aa: CATRQGEDTQYF
clone_size: once
v_call: TRBV6-8
j_call: TRBJ2-3

cdr3_aa: CASSNTMNTEAFF
clone_size: once
v_call: TRBV19
j_call: TRBJ1-1

cdr3_aa: CASSVASGPLTDTQYF
clone_size: once
v_call: TRBV6-8
j_call: TRBJ2-3